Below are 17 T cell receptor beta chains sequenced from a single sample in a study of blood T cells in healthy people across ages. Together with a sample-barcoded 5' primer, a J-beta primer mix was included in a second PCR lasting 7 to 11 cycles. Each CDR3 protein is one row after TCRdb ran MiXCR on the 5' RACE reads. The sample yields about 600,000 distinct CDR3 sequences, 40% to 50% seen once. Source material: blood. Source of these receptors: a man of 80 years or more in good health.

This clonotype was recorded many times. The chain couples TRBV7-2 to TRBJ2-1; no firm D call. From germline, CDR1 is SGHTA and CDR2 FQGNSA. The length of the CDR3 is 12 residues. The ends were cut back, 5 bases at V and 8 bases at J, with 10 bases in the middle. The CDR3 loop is CASSPSVHEQFF. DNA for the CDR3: TGTGCCAGCAGCCCAAGCGTACATGAGCAGTTCTTC.

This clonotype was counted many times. The CDR3 loop is CASSRTIVGTTDTQYF. The CDR3 bases are TGTGCCAGCAGCCGCACGATAGTGGGCACAACAGATACGCAGTATTTT. The chain couples TRBV6-5 to TRBJ2-3; D not certain. The germline V and J ends were trimmed by 6 bases and 3 bases, with 19 bases remaining between them. This CDR3 comprises 16 residues. Germline lookup yields CDR1 MNHEY and CDR2 SVGAGI.

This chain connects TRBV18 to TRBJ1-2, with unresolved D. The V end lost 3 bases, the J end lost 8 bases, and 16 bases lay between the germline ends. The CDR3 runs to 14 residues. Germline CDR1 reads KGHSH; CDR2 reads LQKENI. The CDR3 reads CASSPRTQPGGYTF. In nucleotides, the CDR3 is TGTGCCAGCTCACCTCGGACCCAACCGGGCGGCTACACCTTC. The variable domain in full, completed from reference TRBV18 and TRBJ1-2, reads NAGVMQNPRHLVRRRGQEARLRCSPMKGHSHVYWYRQLPEEGLKFMVYLQKENIIDESGMPKERFSAEFPKEGPSILRIQQVVRGDSAAYFCASSPRTQPGGYTFGSGTRLTVV.

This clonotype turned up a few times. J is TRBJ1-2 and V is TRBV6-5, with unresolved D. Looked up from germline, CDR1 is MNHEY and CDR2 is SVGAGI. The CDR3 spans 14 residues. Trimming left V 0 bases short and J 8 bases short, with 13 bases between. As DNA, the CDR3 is TGTGCCAGCAGTTACTCGATACTTCATGCGGGCTACACCTTC. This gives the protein CASSYSILHAGYTF.

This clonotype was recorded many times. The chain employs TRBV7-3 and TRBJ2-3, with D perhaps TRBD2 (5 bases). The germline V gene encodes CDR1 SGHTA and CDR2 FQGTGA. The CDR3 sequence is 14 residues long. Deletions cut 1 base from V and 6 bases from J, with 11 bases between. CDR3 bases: TGTGCCAGCAGCTTAAAGGCGGGCGTCGATACGCAGTATTTT. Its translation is CASSLKAGVDTQYF.

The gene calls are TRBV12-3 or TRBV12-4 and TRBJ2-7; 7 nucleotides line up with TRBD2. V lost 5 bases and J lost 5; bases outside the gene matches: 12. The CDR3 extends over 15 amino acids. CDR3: CASSPGEGLFHEQYF. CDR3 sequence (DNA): TGTGCCAGCAGTCCTGGGGAGGGTCTATTCCACGAGCAGTACTTC.

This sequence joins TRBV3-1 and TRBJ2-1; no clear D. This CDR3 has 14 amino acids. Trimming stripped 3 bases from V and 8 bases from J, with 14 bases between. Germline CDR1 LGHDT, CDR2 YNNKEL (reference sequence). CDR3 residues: CASSHSVLVHEQFF. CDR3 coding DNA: TGTGCCAGCAGCCATAGTGTCCTAGTTCATGAGCAGTTCTTC.

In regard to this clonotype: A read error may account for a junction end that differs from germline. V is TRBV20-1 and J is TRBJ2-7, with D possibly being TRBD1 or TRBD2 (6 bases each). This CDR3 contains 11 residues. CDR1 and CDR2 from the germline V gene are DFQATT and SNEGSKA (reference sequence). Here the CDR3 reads CSAGGPETQCF. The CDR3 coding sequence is TGCAGCGCTGGGGGGCCGGAGACCCAGTGCTTC.

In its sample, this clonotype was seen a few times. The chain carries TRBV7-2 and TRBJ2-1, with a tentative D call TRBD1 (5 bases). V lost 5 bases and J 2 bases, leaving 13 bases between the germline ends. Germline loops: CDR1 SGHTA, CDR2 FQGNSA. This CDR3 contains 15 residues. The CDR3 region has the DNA TGTGCCAGCAGCACATCATCGACAGCCTACAATGAGCAGTTCTTC. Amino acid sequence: CASSTSSTAYNEQFF.

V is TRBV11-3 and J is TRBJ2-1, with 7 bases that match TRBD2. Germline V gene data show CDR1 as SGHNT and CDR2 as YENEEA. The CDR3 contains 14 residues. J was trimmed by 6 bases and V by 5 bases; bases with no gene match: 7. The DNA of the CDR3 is TGTGCCAGCAGCCCTCGGTCGGGGGGCAATGAGCAGTTCTTC. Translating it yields CASSPRSGGNEQFF.

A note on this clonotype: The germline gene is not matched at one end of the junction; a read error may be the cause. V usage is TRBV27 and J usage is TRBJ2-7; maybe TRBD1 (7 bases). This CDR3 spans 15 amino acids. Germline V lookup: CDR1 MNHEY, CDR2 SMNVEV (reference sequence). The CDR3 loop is CASSPGAGQLYEQYF. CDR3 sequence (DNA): TGCGCCAGCAGTCCCGGGGCGGGACAGCTCTACGAGCAGTACTTC.

The CDR3 region has the DNA TGTGCCAGCATGCCTAGCGGGCGGAACAATGAGCAGTTCTTC. Its protein product is CASMPSGRNNEQFF. This sequence joins TRBV6-2 or TRBV6-3 and TRBJ2-1; TRBD2 matches at 8 bases. CDR1 and CDR2 (germline): MNHEY, SVGEGT. V lost 7 bases and J lost 5; bases outside the gene matches: 7. This CDR3 contains 14 residues.

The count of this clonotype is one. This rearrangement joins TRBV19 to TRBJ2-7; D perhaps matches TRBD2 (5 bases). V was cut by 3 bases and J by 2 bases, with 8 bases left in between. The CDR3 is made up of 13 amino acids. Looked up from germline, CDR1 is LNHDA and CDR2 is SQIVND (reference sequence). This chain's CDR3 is CASSMRGTYEQYF. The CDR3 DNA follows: TGTGCCAGTAGTATGAGAGGGACCTACGAGCAGTACTTC. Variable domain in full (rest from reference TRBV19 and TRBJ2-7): DGGITQSPKYLFRKEGQNVTLSCEQNLNHDAMYWYRQDPGQGLRLIYYSQIVNDFQKGDIAEGYSVSREKKESFPLTVTSAQKNPTAFYLCASSMRGTYEQYFGPGTRLTVT.

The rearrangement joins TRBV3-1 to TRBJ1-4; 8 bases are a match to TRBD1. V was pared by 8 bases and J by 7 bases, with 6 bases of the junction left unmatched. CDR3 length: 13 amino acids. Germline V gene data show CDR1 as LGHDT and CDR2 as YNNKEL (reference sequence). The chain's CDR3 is CASRDRGGEKLFF. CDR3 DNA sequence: TGTGCCAGCCGAGACAGGGGCGGTGAAAAACTGTTTTTT.

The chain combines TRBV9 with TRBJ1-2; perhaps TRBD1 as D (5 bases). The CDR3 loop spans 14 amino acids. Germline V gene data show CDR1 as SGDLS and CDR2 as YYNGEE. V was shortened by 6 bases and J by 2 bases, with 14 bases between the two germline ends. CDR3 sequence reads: CASIREGQNYGYTF. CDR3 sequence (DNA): TGTGCCAGCATCAGGGAGGGGCAGAACTATGGCTACACCTTC.

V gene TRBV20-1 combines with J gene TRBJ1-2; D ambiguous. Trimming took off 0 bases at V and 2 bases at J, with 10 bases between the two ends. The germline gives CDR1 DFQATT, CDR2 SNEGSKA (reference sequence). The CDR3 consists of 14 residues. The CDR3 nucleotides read TGCAGTGCTAGAGATCCCCAGCAGAACTATGGCTACACCTTC. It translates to CSARDPQQNYGYTF.

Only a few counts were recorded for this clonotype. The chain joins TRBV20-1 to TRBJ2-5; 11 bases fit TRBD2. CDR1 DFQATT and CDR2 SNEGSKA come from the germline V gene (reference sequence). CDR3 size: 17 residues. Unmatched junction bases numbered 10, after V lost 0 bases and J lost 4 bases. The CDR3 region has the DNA TGCAGTGCTAGAGACCCACTGGGTAGCGGGAGGGTAGAGACCCAGTACTTC. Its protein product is CSARDPLGSGRVETQYF.